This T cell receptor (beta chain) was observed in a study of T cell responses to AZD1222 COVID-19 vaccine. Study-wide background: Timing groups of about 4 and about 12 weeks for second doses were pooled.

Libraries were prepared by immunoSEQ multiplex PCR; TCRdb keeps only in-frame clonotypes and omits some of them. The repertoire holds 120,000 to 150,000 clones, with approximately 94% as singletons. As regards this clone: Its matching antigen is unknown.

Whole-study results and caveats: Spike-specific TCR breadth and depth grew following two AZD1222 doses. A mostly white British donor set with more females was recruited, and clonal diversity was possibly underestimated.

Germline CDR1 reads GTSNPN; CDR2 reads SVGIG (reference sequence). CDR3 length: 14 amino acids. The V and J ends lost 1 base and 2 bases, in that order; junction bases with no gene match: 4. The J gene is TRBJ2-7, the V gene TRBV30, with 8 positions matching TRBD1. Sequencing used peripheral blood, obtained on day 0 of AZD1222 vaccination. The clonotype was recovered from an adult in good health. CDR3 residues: CAWSEGTGAYEQYF. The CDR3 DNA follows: TGTGCCTGGAGTGAGGGGACAGGAGCCTACGAGCAGTACTTC.